What follows describes a single T cell receptor beta chain. Its antigen is not known. The sample contains more than one DNA sequence encoding this CDR3. This record belongs to a study of cytomegalovirus exposure and HLA in healthy donors. Study background: Of 398 genotyped donors, about 81% clustered with self-reported Caucasian donors. Findings and limits, study-wide: It was reported in a later analysis that an Asian-associated ancestry cluster showed fewer N-insertions than the roughly 620-donor mean. From TCR beta sequences, most subjects' HLA-A and HLA-B alleles were reportedly predicted accurately. Roughly even sequencing depth across donors was the assumption behind the presence/absence analyses.

The CDR3 extends over 14 amino acids. The V end was cut by 2 bases, the J end by 0 bases, with 8 bases between. Looked up from germline, CDR1 is SGDLS and CDR2 is YYNGEE. The study ran its PCR with 60 Vbeta and 13 Jbeta primers. The protocol was immunoSEQ multiplex PCR, while the TCRdb copy is restricted to in-frame clones and leaves out a portion. The sample records approximately 210,000 clones, about three quarters being singletons. Specimen: PBMCs. This sequence was found in a woman aged 35 to 49 in good health and CMV-seronegative. This chain uses TRBV9 with TRBJ1-1, with D maybe TRBD1 (5 bases). Here the CDR3 DNA reads TGTGCCAGCAGCGTCGGACACATGAACACTGAAGCTTTCTTT. It yields the protein CASSVGHMNTEAFF.